The T cell receptor delta chain described here comes from a study of gamma-delta chains in newborns, infants, children. Study as a whole: Microbial exposure reportedly drives polyclonal innate γδ T cell expansion after birth.

Ten or more counts support this clone. With a far larger clone one base away, a read error is the likely cause. This specimen includes other DNA sequences encoding the same CDR3. This CDR3 contains 18 residues. The germline gives CDR1 GEAIGNYY, CDR2 EKD. TCRdb re-called the reads using CATT. The table shows about 2,600 delta-chain clones, with approximately 0.98% occurring only once. The genes are TRDV2 and TRDJ2; 13 bases are a match to TRDD3. This TCR was sampled from a child who was a newborn, infant or young child, either healthy, febrile or measles-vaccinated (not recorded which). Material: blood. Written as DNA, the CDR3 is TGTGCCTGTGACCCTTGTACTGGGGGATACGATCACCCAGCACAACCCTTCTTT. Translated: CACDPCTGGYDHPAQPFF.